Following are 7 T cell receptor beta chains from one sample sequenced in a study of T cell responses to AZD1222 COVID-19 vaccine. Only in-frame clones appear in the TCRdb table, and some are missing; sequencing was by immunoSEQ multiplex PCR. The data contain under 150,000 clones, roughly 90% of them singletons. The source was peripheral blood, collected on day 0 of AZD1222 vaccination. Source of these receptors: an adult in good health.

The chain carries TRBV18 and TRBJ1-1; a possible D gene is TRBD1 (5 bases). The CDR3 extends over 14 amino acids. Germline V gene data show CDR1 as KGHSH and CDR2 as LQKENI. V shed 2 bases and J shed 8 bases, with 15 bases lying between them. Written as DNA, the CDR3 is TGTGCCAGCTCACCAGCCACCGGGACGGCCGAAGCTTTCTTT. Translation: CASSPATGTAEAFF. The entire variable domain, with the rest obtained from reference TRBV18 and TRBJ1-1, is as follows: NAGVMQNPRHLVRRRGQEARLRCSPMKGHSHVYWYRQLPEEGLKFMVYLQKENIIDESGMPKERFSAEFPKEGPSILRIQQVVRGDSAAYFCASSPATGTAEAFFGQGTRLTVV.

The V call is TRBV18, the J call TRBJ1-1, with a weak D call TRBD1 (5 bases). The CDR3 sequence is 14 residues long. The germline V gene encodes CDR1 KGHSH and CDR2 LQKENI. The V end lost 2 bases, the J end lost 5 bases, and 12 bases lay between the germline ends. This CDR3 reads CASSPSGGETEAFF. The CDR3 DNA reads as TGTGCCAGCTCACCATCGGGGGGGGAGACTGAAGCTTTCTTT.

As DNA, the CDR3 is TGTGCCAGCAGTTACTCGATCAGGGCAGTCGGTGGCTACACCTTC. Its translation: CASSYSIRAVGGYTF. The chain has TRBV6-5 and TRBJ1-2; the D gene is possibly TRBD1 (5 bases). The CDR3 has 15 residues. Germline CDR1 and CDR2: MNHEY and SVGAGI. Trimming removed 0 bases at V and 7 bases at J, with 15 bases between.

The chain has TRBV19 and TRBJ1-5; D uncertain. This CDR3 has 12 amino acids. Trimming shortened V by 4 bases and J by 3 bases, and 4 bases separated the two germline ends. The germline V gene encodes CDR1 LNHDA and CDR2 SQIVND (reference sequence). CDR3 region: CASSSPNQPQHF. In nucleotides, the CDR3 is TGTGCCAGTAGTAGCCCCAATCAGCCCCAGCATTTT.

CDR3 in amino acids: CASSPTSRSQETQYF. The CDR3 region has the DNA TGTGCCAGCAGCCCTACTTCGAGGTCTCAAGAGACCCAGTACTTC. This rearrangement joins TRBV27 to TRBJ2-5; D is uncertain. V was shortened by 6 bases and J by 2 bases, with 16 bases between the two germline ends. Germline V CDR1 and CDR2: MNHEY, SMNVEV (reference sequence). This CDR3 has 15 residues.

The chain has TRBV6-2 or TRBV6-3 and TRBJ2-2; D unresolved. The CDR3 contains 14 residues. Germline CDR1 reads MNHEY; CDR2 reads SVGEGT. Trimming cost V 0 bases and J 1 base, with 3 bases left between them. The CDR3 region is CASSYSVNTGELFF. CDR3 nucleotide sequence: TGTGCCAGCAGTTACTCAGTGAACACCGGGGAGCTGTTTTTT.

The J gene is TRBJ1-1, the V gene TRBV6-5, with 9 bases that match TRBD1. The CDR3 sequence is 15 residues long. V was pared by 4 bases and J by 0 bases, with 3 bases of the junction left unmatched. The germline gives CDR1 MNHEY, CDR2 SVGAGI. This CDR3 reads CASSSGQGMNTEAFF. The CDR3 DNA follows: TGTGCCAGCAGTTCGGGACAGGGCATGAACACTGAAGCTTTCTTT.